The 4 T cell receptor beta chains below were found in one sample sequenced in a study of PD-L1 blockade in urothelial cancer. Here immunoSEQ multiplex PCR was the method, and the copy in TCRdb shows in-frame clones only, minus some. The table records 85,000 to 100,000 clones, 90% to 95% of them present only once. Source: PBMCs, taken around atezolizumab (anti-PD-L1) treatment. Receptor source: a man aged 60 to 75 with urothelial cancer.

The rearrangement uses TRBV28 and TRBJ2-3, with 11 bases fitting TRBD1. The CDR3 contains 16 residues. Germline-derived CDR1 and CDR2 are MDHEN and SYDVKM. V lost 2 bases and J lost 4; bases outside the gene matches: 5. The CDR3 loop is CASSLADRGLADTQYF. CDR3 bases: TGTGCCAGCAGTTTAGCGGACAGGGGGCTGGCAGATACGCAGTATTTT.

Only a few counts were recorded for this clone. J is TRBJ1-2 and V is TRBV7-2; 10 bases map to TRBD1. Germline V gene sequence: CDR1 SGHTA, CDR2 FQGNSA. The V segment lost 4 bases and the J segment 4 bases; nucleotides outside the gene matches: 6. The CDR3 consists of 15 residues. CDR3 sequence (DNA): TGTGCCAGCAGCTACGACAGGGGGCCGGTCTATGGCTACACCTTC. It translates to CASSYDRGPVYGYTF.

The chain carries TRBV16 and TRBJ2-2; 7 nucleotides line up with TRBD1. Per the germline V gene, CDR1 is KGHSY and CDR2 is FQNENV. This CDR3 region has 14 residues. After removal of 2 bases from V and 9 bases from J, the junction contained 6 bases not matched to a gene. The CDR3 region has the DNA TGTGCCAGCAGCCAACTGGGACAGACCCGGGAGCTGTTTTTT. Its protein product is CASSQLGQTRELFF.

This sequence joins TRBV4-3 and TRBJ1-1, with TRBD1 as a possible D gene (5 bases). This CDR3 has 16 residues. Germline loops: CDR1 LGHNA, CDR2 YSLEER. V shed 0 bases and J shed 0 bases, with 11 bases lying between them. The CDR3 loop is CASSQDRDYLNTEAFF. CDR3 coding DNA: TGCGCCAGCAGCCAAGACAGGGACTATTTGAACACTGAAGCTTTCTTT.